The next 19 T cell receptor beta chains were all read from a single sample in a study of blood T cell repertoires in COVID-19. The method was immunoSEQ multiplex PCR; TCRdb's version includes in-frame clones alone and lacks a portion of them. The sample records tens of thousands of clones, 88% being singletons. The sequenced material came from peripheral blood. The origin of the receptors is a woman aged 40-49 years with acute or convalescent COVID-19.

This chain uses TRBV19 with TRBJ1-6; 7 positions match TRBD1. The CDR3 extends over 14 amino acids. V dropped 8 bases and J dropped 7; count of bases not matched to a gene: 8. Germline CDR1 reads LNHDA; CDR2 reads SQIVND (reference sequence). In DNA, the CDR3 is TGTGCCAGTGAGTGGAGGGGGCACAATTCACCCCTCCACTTT. Protein sequence: CASEWRGHNSPLHF. The full variable domain, completed using reference TRBV19 and TRBJ1-6, is DGGITQSPKYLFRKEGQNVTLSCEQNLNHDAMYWYRQDPGQGLRLIYYSQIVNDFQKGDIAEGYSVSREKKESFPLTVTSAQKNPTAFYLCASEWRGHNSPLHFGNGTRLTVT.

The chain links TRBV19 to TRBJ2-7; 9 bases are shared with TRBD1. CDR1 and CDR2 (germline): LNHDA, SQIVND (reference sequence). J was trimmed by 6 bases and V by 0 bases; bases with no gene match: 6. The CDR3 length is 15 residues. In nucleotides, the CDR3 is TGTGCCAGTAGTATAGATGACAGGGGGATTCTCGAGCAGTACTTC. Translation: CASSIDDRGILEQYF.

This chain joins TRBV27 and TRBJ2-3; 7 bases line up with TRBD2. CDR3 size: 16 residues. V dropped 5 bases and J dropped 0; count of bases not matched to a gene: 8. CDR1 is MNHEY and CDR2 is SMNVEV in the germline V gene (reference sequence). DNA of the CDR3: TGTGCCAGCAGTCCCGGGGGAGGGACTAGCACAGATACGCAGTATTTT. Encoded protein: CASSPGGGTSTDTQYF.

The rearrangement links TRBV2 to TRBJ2-1, with 7 bases that match TRBD1. The ends lost 6 bases at V and 10 bases at J; junction bases unmatched: 3. Looked up from germline, CDR1 is SNHLY and CDR2 is FYNNEI. The CDR3 extends over 11 amino acids. Here the CDR3 DNA reads TGTGCCAGCAGACGGGACAGAGAGCAGTTCTTC. This sequence encodes CASRRDREQFF.

This clone was counted once. The chain recombines TRBV28 with TRBJ1-2, with 9 bases aligning to TRBD1. Losses at the gene ends were 4 bases for V and 8 bases for J; bases not matched to a gene: 14. CDR1 and CDR2 (germline): MDHEN, SYDVKM. This CDR3 contains 16 residues. CDR3 residues: CASSSHTRDRVDGYTF. CDR3 sequence (DNA): TGTGCCAGCAGTTCACACACACGGGACAGGGTTGACGGCTACACCTTC.

V is TRBV3-1 (or the pseudogene TRBV3-2) and J is TRBJ2-2; the D is unclear. Germline CDR1 LGHDT, CDR2 YNNKEL (reference sequence). V lost 9 bases and J lost 2, with 4 bases in between. This CDR3 has 11 residues. CDR3: CASQNTGELFF. DNA for the CDR3: TGTGCCAGTCAAAACACCGGGGAGCTGTTTTTT.

The chain has TRBV5-4 and TRBJ2-7, with no clear D. CDR1 is SGHNT, CDR2 YYREEE, per germline (reference sequence). This CDR3 contains 13 residues. V gave up 0 bases and J gave up 0 bases, with 4 bases separating them. CDR3 sequence (DNA): TGTGCCAGCAGCTTGGCCCTCTCCTACGAGCAGTACTTC. This sequence encodes CASSLALSYEQYF.

The gene calls are TRBV5-4 and TRBJ2-1; 7 bases are a match to TRBD2. The germline V gene has CDR1 SGHNT and CDR2 YYREEE (reference sequence). With 4 bases clipped from V and 1 base from J, the junction kept 8 bases outside the gene matches. The CDR3 has 16 residues. The CDR3 reads CASSALAGGSYNEQFF. CDR3 DNA sequence: TGTGCCAGCAGCGCCTTAGCGGGTGGGTCCTACAATGAGCAGTTCTTC. Full variable domain (missing parts from reference TRBV5-4 and TRBJ2-1): ETGVTQSPTHLIKTRGQQVTLRCSSQSGHNTVSWYQQALGQGPQFIFQYYREEENGRGNFPPRFSGLQFPNYSSELNVNALELDDSALYLCASSALAGGSYNEQFFGPGTRLTVL.

The V and J genes are TRBV19 and TRBJ1-2, with D possibly TRBD1 on 5 matching bases. The CDR3 runs 12 residues. In germline, CDR1 is LNHDA, CDR2 SQIVND (reference sequence). V shed 6 bases and J shed 7 bases, with 12 bases lying between them. The CDR3 DNA sequence: TGTGCCAGTAGCCCCAACCAGGGTGGCTACACCTTC. Encoded protein: CASSPNQGGYTF.

V gene TRBV4-2 combines with J gene TRBJ2-3; 9 nucleotides agree with TRBD2. This CDR3 spans 16 amino acids. Germline assignment: CDR1 LGHNA and CDR2 YNFKEQ. V trimming: 0 bases; J trimming: 4 bases; junction bases outside the gene matches: 5. CDR3 sequence reads: CASSQEGLAGSDTQYF. CDR3 bases: TGTGCCAGCAGCCAAGAAGGGCTAGCGGGGTCAGATACGCAGTATTTT.

The V gene is TRBV5-1, the J gene TRBJ1-3, with D unresolved. Deletions cut 0 bases from V and 0 bases from J, with 7 bases between. The CDR3 is 15 amino acids. The V gene's germline CDR1 is SGHRS and CDR2 YFSETQ. The CDR3 loop is CASSLEPHSGNTIYF. CDR3 sequence (DNA): TGCGCCAGCAGCTTGGAACCACACTCTGGAAACACCATATATTTT.

The chain recombines TRBV7-7 with TRBJ2-2; 8 positions agree with TRBD2. Germline CDR1 is SSHAT and CDR2 is FNYEAQ (reference sequence). V lost 5 bases, J lost 0 bases, and 8 bases stayed unmatched. The CDR3 length is 17 residues. The CDR3 here is CASSRAGTRANTGELFF. CDR3 nucleotides: TGTGCCAGCAGCCGAGCGGGGACTAGGGCGAACACCGGGGAGCTGTTTTTT. Drawing the rest from reference TRBV7-7 and TRBJ2-2, the complete variable domain is GAGVSQSPRYKVTKRGQDVTLRCDPISSHATLYWYQQALGQGPEFLTYFNYEAQPDKSGLPSDRFSAERPEGSISTLTIQRTEQRDSAMYRCASSRAGTRANTGELFFGEGSRLTVL.

This CDR3 reads CASSLMGQGKRNGYTF. The DNA for the CDR3 is TGCGCCAGCAGCCTGATGGGACAGGGGAAGAGGAATGGCTACACCTTC. The rearrangement links TRBV4-1 to TRBJ1-2; 10 positions agree with TRBD1. The CDR3 sequence is 16 residues long. Germline-derived CDR1 and CDR2 are MGHRA and YSYEKL. V gave up 4 bases and J gave up 6 bases; unmatched junction bases: 11.

The chain recombines TRBV7-2 with TRBJ1-1; D possibly corresponds to TRBD1 (5 bases). Between the trimmed V and J ends, which lost 5 bases and 1 base, there was a span of 17 bases. This CDR3 is built from 16 residues. CDR1 and CDR2 from the germline V gene are SGHTA and FQGNSA. This CDR3 is CASSPGTGKGNTEAFF. The CDR3 nucleotides are TGTGCCAGCAGCCCAGGCACAGGCAAGGGGAACACTGAAGCTTTCTTT.

The count of this clone is one. The V gene is TRBV5-1, the J gene TRBJ2-3; the match to TRBD1 covers 10 bases. CDR3 size: 17 residues. Losses at the gene ends were 0 bases for V and 5 bases for J; bases not matched to a gene: 9. Germline V CDR1 and CDR2: SGHRS, YFSETQ. CDR3 in DNA: TGCGCCAGCAGCTTGGCGGGGACAGGGGAGGTCAAAGATACGCAGTATTTT. Protein sequence: CASSLAGTGEVKDTQYF. Full variable domain (missing parts from reference TRBV5-1 and TRBJ2-3): KAGVTQTPRYLIKTRGQQVTLSCSPISGHRSVSWYQQTPGQGLQFLFEYFSETQRNKGNFPGRFSGRQFSNSRSEMNVSTLELGDSALYLCASSLAGTGEVKDTQYFGPGTRLTVL.

The V and J genes are TRBV27 and TRBJ2-7; TRBD2 is a possible D gene (6 bases). Between the trimmed V and J ends, which lost 3 bases and 0 bases, there was a span of 15 bases. This CDR3 has 16 amino acids. Germline values: CDR1 MNHEY, CDR2 SMNVEV (reference sequence). The CDR3, as DNA: TGTGCCAGCAGTTTTTCCCGGGACTTCAGCTCCTACGAGCAGTACTTC. This translates into CASSFSRDFSSYEQYF.

The chain links TRBV6-2 or TRBV6-3 to TRBJ1-1; TRBD1 matches 8 bases. This CDR3 comprises 15 residues. Trimming cost V 3 bases and J 3 bases; bases outside gene matches: 6. CDR1 and CDR2 (germline): MNHEY, SVGEGT. The CDR3 DNA follows: TGTGCCAGCAGTTATAACAGGGGGACCGACACTGAAGCTTTCTTT. It codes for CASSYNRGTDTEAFF.

This chain uses TRBV18 with TRBJ2-6; possible D gene TRBD1, 5 bases. CDR1 is KGHSH, CDR2 LQKENI, per germline. The CDR3 length is 16 residues. Trimming removed 3 bases from V and 2 bases from J, with 11 bases in between. CDR3 residues: CASSPVGQAGANVLTF. As DNA, the CDR3 is TGTGCCAGCTCACCGGTAGGACAAGCTGGGGCCAACGTCCTGACTTTC.

The chain has TRBV9 and TRBJ2-1; TRBD1 agrees at 10 bases. From germline, CDR1 is SGDLS and CDR2 YYNGEE. The CDR3 is 13 residues long. With V trimmed by 3 bases and J by 6 bases, 0 bases remained unmatched. Here the CDR3 DNA reads TGTGCCAGCAGCGGGACAGGGGGCAATGAGCAGTTCTTC. Its protein product is CASSGTGGNEQFF.